One sample yielded the 9 T cell receptor beta chains listed below, sequenced in a study of blood T cell repertoires in COVID-19. Sequenced by immunoSEQ multiplex PCR; TCRdb stores in-frame clones only, minus some. The data show 150,000 to 200,000 clones, 70% to 80% seen once. Sequenced input: PBMCs or T cells enriched from blood (not recorded which). The receptor set was obtained from a woman aged 45-65 years who had recovered from COVID-19.

On this clone: At the DNA level, this CDR3 is encoded by other sequences in the same sample as well. J is TRBJ1-1 and V is TRBV6-5; D is unresolved. The V gene lost 3 bases and the J gene lost 1 base, with 6 bases spanning the gap. There are 13 residues in the CDR3. Germline assignment: CDR1 MNHEY and CDR2 SVGAGI. The CDR3 is CASSYTRNTEAFF. CDR3 nucleotides: TGTGCCAGCAGTTATACGAGGAACACTGAAGCTTTCTTT.

This clone has just a few counts. This chain uses TRBV3-1 (or the pseudogene TRBV3-2) with TRBJ2-3; a weak D match, TRBD2 (5 bases). This CDR3 region has 15 residues. V lost 0 bases to trimming and J lost 3 bases, with 10 bases between them. CDR1 and CDR2 (germline): LGHDT, YNNKEL (reference sequence). The CDR3 loop is CASSQDSGRTDTQYF. The CDR3 DNA is TGTGCCAGCAGCCAAGATTCGGGAAGAACAGATACGCAGTATTTT.

The V call is TRBV7-3, the J call TRBJ2-3; 7 bases match TRBD2. The V and J ends lost 5 bases and 5 bases, in that order; junction bases with no gene match: 4. The germline CDR1 and CDR2 sequences are SGHTA and FQGTGA. There are 13 residues in the CDR3. The CDR3 DNA reads as TGTGCCAGCAGCCATGTAGCGGGAGATACGCAGTATTTT. It codes for CASSHVAGDTQYF. The variable domain in full, completed from reference TRBV7-3 and TRBJ2-3, reads GAGVSQTPSNKVTEKGKYVELRCDPISGHTALYWYRQSLGQGPEFLIYFQGTGAADDSGLPNDRFFAVRPEGSVSTLKIQRTERGDSAVYLCASSHVAGDTQYFGPGTRLTVL.

This clone showed up just a few times. The V call is TRBV19, the J call TRBJ1-4, with 11 bases that match TRBD1. With V trimmed by 6 bases and J by 8 bases, 5 bases remained unmatched. Per the germline V gene, CDR1 is LNHDA and CDR2 is SQIVND (reference sequence). The CDR3 loop spans 14 amino acids. This chain's CDR3 is CASSRTGGAEKLFF. CDR3 coding DNA: TGTGCCAGTAGCAGGACAGGGGGCGCGGAAAAACTGTTTTTT.

The chain links TRBV6-1 to TRBJ1-5; D gene uncertain. Germline V lookup: CDR1 MNHNS, CDR2 SASEGT. Trimming pared 1 base from V and 5 bases from J, leaving 6 bases between. The CDR3 covers 13 residues. The CDR3 DNA follows: TGTGCCAGCAGTGAAGTCCCCGATCAGCCCCAGCATTTT. It translates to CASSEVPDQPQHF.

This clone was observed a handful of times. The chain joins TRBV19 to TRBJ1-1; D not resolved. This CDR3 is built from 14 residues. With 7 bases removed from V and 0 bases from J, the gap between germline ends came to 12 bases. CDR1 is LNHDA, CDR2 SQIVND, per germline (reference sequence). This chain's CDR3 is CASIAAGLNTEAFF. CDR3 coding DNA: TGTGCCAGTATAGCGGCCGGATTGAACACTGAAGCTTTCTTT.

This chain uses TRBV4-3 with TRBJ1-2, with 7 bases fitting TRBD1. V was pared by 3 bases and J by 7 bases, with 8 bases of the junction left unmatched. The CDR3 runs to 14 residues. Germline CDR1 LGHNA, CDR2 YSLEER. The CDR3 DNA reads as TGCGCCAGCAGCCAGGGACAGACGGTGGCTGGCTACACCTTC. Amino acid sequence: CASSQGQTVAGYTF.

This sequence joins TRBV28 and TRBJ1-6; D gene ambiguous. Between the trimmed V and J ends, which lost 6 bases and 4 bases, there was a span of 10 bases. Germline V gene data show CDR1 as MDHEN and CDR2 as SYDVKM. The CDR3 runs 14 residues. The CDR3 nucleotides are TGTGCCAGCAGCCCCCCAGATTATAATTCACCCCTCCACTTT. Amino acids: CASSPPDYNSPLHF.

This clone was observed a handful of times. This same CDR3 is encoded by further DNA sequences in the sample. This chain connects TRBV24-1 to TRBJ1-5, with 7 bases lining up with TRBD1. V trimming: 2 bases; J trimming: 2 bases; junction bases outside the gene matches: 2. The CDR3 length is 15 residues. CDR1 is KGHDR and CDR2 is SFDVKD in the germline V gene. The CDR3 nucleotides read TGTGCCACCAGTGATTCCAGGGGGGGCAATCAGCCCCAGCATTTT. Translation: CATSDSRGGNQPQHF.